This T cell receptor (beta chain) is from a study of cytomegalovirus exposure and HLA in healthy donors. This cohort consisted of healthy bone marrow donors. Findings of the study overall: In an earlier analysis, productive rearrangement rates for most beta V segments clustered near 87% or 30%.

PCR employed 60 Vbeta and 13 Jbeta primers. TCRdb's copy holds only in-frame clones and misses some; the assay was immunoSEQ multiplex PCR. The data show about 160,000 clones, almost 85% seen once. Germline V gene data show CDR1 as LNHDA and CDR2 as SQIVND (reference sequence). The V end lost 7 bases, the J end lost 0 bases, and 11 bases lay between the germline ends. This CDR3 region has 14 residues. Notes on this clone: As yet, its antigen is unknown.

Input material: PBMCs. This clonotype was obtained from a man aged 25-45 years in good health and CMV-seronegative. This chain links TRBV19 with TRBJ2-3; D uncertain. The CDR3 protein is CASTIPGSTDTQYF. Here the CDR3 DNA reads TGTGCCAGTACCATCCCGGGTAGCACAGATACGCAGTATTTT.